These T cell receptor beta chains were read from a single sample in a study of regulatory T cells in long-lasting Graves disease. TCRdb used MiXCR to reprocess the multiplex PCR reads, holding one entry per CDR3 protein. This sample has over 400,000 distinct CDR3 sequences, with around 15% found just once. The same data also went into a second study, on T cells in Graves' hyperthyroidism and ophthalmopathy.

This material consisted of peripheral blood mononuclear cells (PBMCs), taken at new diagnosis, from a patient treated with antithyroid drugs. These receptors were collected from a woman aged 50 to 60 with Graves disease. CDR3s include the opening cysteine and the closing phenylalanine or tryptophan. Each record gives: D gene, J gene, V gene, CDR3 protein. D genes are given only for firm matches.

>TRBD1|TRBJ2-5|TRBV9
CASSVLLRGYQETQYF
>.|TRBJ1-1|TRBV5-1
CASSFGPSQDTEAFF
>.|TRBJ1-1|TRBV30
CAWSPPRGGRDTEAFF
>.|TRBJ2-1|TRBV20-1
CSARDPGGLVGEQFF
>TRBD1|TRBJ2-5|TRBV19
CASSVEGARRKIETQYF
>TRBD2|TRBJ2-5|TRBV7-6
CASSSGPGLAGGPQRETQYF
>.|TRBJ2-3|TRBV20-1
CSARDRETDTQYF
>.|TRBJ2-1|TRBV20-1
CSAPGNNYNEQFF
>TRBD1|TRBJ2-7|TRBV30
CAWSVRWQGAPYEQYF
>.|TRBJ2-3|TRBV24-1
CATGPAEDTQYF
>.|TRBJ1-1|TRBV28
CASSIPGSGAFF
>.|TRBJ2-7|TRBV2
CASRQVTYEQYF
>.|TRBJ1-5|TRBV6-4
CASSDGNSNQPQHF
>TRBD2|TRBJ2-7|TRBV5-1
CASSLWARAPGLAGGLHEQYF
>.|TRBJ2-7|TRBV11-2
CASSLEVEQYF
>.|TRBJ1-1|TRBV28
CAAGPLTEAFF
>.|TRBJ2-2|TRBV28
CATGALREANTGELFF
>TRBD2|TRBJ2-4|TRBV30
CAWTPLAGVAKNIQYF
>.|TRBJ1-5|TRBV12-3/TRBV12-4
CASSPGRSQPQHF
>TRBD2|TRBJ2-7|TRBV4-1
CASSQGVSGRIYEQYF
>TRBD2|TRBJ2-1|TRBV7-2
CASSLPLAGVNEQFF
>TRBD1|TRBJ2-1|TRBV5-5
CASSFSHRGFHEQFF
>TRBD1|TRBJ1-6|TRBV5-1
CASSPTRPGQGLSYNSPLHF
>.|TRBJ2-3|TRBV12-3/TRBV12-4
CASSLGTRPSTDTQYF
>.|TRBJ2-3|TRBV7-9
CASSQWGASTDTQYF
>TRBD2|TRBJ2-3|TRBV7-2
CASSLPSGRPDTQYF
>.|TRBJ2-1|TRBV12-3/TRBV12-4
CASTSPAKAYNEQFF
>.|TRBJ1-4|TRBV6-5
CASSYSGMTHAANEKLFF
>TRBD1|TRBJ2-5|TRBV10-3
CAISEPGTAQETQYF
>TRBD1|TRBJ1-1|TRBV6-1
CASSDLTGATVNTEAFF
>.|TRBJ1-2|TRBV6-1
CASRRAAKDYGYTF
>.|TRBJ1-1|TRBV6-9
CASSYGRRTEAFF
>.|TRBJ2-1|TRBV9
CASSAGQSSYNEQFF
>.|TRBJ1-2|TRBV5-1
CASSFTSGLSEYGYTF
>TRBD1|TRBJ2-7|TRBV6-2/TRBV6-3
CASSTSTGVGSYEQYF
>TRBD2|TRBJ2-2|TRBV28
CASSLFVGGFANTGELFF
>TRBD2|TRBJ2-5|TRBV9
CASSVAGTSGILETQYF
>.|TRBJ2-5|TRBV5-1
CASSFSSVAGKGETQYF
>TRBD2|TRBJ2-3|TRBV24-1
CATSGTSGGCTDTQYF
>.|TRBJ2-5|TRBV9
CASSVAPLLPRGTSDQETQYF
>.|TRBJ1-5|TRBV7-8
CASSLADSRKQPQHF
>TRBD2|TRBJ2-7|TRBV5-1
CASRLLAGGDEQYF
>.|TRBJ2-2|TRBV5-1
CASRSIPDTGELFF
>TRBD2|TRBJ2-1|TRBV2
CATKSGSSYNEQFF
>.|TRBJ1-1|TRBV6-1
CASIRQWNTEAFF
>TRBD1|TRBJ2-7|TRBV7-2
CASSTDRPYEQYF
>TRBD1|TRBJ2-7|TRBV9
CASSVAGTGVYEQYF
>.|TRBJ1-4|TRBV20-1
CSASNTEGFEKLFF
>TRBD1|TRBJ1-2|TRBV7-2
CASSIDRGRGGYTF
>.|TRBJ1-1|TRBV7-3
CASSQGRGANTEAFF
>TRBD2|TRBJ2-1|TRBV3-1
CASKGGTSDLSSYNEQFF
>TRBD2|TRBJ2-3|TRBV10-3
CAISEGTSPRTDTQYF
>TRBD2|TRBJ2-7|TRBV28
CASSLDGAGTSSYEQYF